Presented here are 6 T cell receptor beta chains from one specimen sequenced in a study of shared clonotypes between healthy human individuals. CD8 cells classed as naive were CD45RO-negative and positively selected for CCR7, excluding terminally differentiated effector memory CD45RA+ cells. Repertoires were generated with immunoSEQ multiplex PCR, while TCRdb's copy carries only in-frame clones and drops some. Of 500,000 to 700,000 clones listed, approximately 95% are singletons. Sequencing used naive CD8+ T cells sorted from blood. The receptors come from a woman younger than 45 in good health.

The rearrangement uses TRBV13 and TRBJ1-2, with a weak D call TRBD1 (6 bases). Germline CDR1 and CDR2: PRHDT and FYEKMQ (reference sequence). The V end lost 5 bases, the J end lost 3 bases, and 10 bases lay between the germline ends. CDR3 length: 13 amino acids. In DNA form, the CDR3 reads TGTGCCAGCAGCAGACAGGAACACTATGGCTACACCTTC. Protein product: CASSRQEHYGYTF.

The chain is built from TRBV10-1 and TRBJ2-7, with 10 bases fitting TRBD1. Germline V gives CDR1 WNHNN, CDR2 SYGVQD (reference sequence). This CDR3 spans 13 amino acids. Trimming at V came to 6 bases and at J to 4 bases, leaving 3 bases not matched to a gene. This CDR3 reads CASRGTGEYEQYF. Here the CDR3 DNA reads TGCGCCAGCAGGGGGACAGGGGAGTACGAGCAGTACTTC.

This clone was counted a single time. The J gene is TRBJ2-7, the V gene TRBV10-2; TRBD2 might be the D (6 bases). The length of the CDR3 is 14 residues. Germline CDR1 and CDR2: WSHSY and SAAADI. The ends were cut back, 6 bases at V and 3 bases at J, with 15 bases in the middle. The CDR3 DNA follows: TGCGCCAGCAGCGGATTAGCGGAAAGCTACGAGCAGTACTTC. Protein sequence: CASSGLAESYEQYF.

V and J are TRBV5-1 and TRBJ2-3; possibly TRBD1 or TRBD2 for D (6 bases each). This CDR3 comprises 15 residues. Trimming stripped 6 bases from V and 0 bases from J, with 14 bases between. CDR1 and CDR2 (germline): SGHRS, YFSETQ. The CDR3 loop is CASIRGDASTDTQYF. The CDR3 DNA follows: TGCGCCAGCATAAGGGGGGACGCGAGCACAGATACGCAGTATTTT.

The V and J genes are TRBV5-4 and TRBJ2-1; 12 bases agree with TRBD2. V lost 0 bases and J lost 8; bases outside the gene matches: 9. Germline values: CDR1 SGHNT, CDR2 YYREEE (reference sequence). This CDR3 has 17 residues. CDR3 region: CASSLARASGRDHEQFF. The DNA for the CDR3 is TGTGCCAGCAGCTTGGCCCGAGCTAGCGGGAGGGACCATGAGCAGTTCTTC.

The rearrangement links TRBV7-9 to TRBJ1-4; 7 nucleotides agree with TRBD1. The CDR3 has 15 amino acids. The J segment lost 6 bases and the V segment lost 2 bases, leaving 6 bases of the junction unmatched. The germline V gene encodes CDR1 SEHNR and CDR2 FQNEAQ (reference sequence). The chain's CDR3 is CASSLHRGRDEKLFF. Written as DNA, the CDR3 is TGTGCCAGCAGCTTACACAGGGGCCGGGATGAAAAACTGTTTTTT.